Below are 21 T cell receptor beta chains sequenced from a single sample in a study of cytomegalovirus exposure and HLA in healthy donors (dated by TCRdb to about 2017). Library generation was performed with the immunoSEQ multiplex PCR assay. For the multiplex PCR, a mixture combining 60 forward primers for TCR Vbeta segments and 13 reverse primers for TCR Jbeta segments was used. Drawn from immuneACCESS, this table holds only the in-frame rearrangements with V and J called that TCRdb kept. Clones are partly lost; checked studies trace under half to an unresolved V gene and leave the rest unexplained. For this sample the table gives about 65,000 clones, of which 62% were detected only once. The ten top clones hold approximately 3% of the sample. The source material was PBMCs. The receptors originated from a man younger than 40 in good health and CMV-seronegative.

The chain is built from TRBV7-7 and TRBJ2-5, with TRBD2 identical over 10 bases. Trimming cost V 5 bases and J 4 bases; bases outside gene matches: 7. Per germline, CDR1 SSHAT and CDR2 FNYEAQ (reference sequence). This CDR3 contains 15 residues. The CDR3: CASSAVAGGVETQYF. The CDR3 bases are TGTGCCAGCAGCGCAGTAGCGGGGGGAGTAGAGACCCAGTACTTC.

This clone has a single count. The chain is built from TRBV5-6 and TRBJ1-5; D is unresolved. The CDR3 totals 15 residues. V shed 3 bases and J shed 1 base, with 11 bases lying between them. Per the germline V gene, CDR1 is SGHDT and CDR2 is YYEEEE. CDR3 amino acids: CASSSKPFSNQPQHF. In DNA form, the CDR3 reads TGTGCCAGCAGCTCCAAGCCTTTCAGCAATCAGCCCCAGCATTTT.

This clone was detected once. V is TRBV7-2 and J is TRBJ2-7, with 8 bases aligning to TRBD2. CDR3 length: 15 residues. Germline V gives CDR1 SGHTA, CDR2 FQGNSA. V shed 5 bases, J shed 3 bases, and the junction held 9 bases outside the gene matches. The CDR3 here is CASSPGTGGLYEQYF. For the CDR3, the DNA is TGTGCCAGCAGCCCGGGTACGGGGGGGCTCTACGAGCAGTACTTC.

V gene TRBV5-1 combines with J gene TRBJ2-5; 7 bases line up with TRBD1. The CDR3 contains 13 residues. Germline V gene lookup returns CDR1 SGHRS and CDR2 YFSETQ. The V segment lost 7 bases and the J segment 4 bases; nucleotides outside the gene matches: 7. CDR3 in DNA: TGCGCCAGCGGGACAGTGGGCGGAGAGACCCAGTACTTC. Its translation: CASGTVGGETQYF.

DNA for the CDR3: TGTGCCAGCAGCTTAGAAGACTACAGGGGCGATGAGCAGTTCTTC. Its translation: CASSLEDYRGDEQFF. V and J are TRBV7-6 and TRBJ2-1; 7 positions agree with TRBD1. The CDR3 sequence is 15 residues long. Looked up from germline, CDR1 is SGHVS and CDR2 is FNYEAQ. The ends lost 1 base at V and 8 bases at J; junction bases unmatched: 8.

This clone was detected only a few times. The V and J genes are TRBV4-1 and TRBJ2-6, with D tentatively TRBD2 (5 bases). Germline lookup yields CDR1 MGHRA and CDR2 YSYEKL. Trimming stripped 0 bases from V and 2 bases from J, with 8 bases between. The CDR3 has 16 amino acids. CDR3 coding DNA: TGCGCCAGCAGCCAAGATTCCGGGACTGGGGCCAACGTCCTGACTTTC. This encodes CASSQDSGTGANVLTF.

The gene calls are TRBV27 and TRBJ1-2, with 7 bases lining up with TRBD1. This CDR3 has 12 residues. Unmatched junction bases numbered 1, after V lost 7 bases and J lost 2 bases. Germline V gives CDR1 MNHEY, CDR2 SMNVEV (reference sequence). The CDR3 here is CASKTGNYGYTF. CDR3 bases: TGTGCCAGCAAGACAGGGAACTATGGCTACACCTTC.

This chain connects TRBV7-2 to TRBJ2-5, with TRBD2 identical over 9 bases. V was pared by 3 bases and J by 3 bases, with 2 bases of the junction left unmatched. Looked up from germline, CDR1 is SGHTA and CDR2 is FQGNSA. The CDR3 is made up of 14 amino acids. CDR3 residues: CASSLGLAKETQYF. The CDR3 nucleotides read TGTGCCAGCAGCTTGGGACTAGCTAAAGAGACCCAGTACTTC.

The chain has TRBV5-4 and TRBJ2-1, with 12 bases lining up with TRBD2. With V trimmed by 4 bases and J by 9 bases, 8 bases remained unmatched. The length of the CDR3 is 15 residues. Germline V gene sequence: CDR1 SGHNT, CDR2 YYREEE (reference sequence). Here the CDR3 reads CASSHRLAGAGEQFF. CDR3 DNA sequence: TGTGCCAGCAGCCATCGACTAGCGGGGGCGGGTGAGCAGTTCTTC. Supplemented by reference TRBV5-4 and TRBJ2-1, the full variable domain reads ETGVTQSPTHLIKTRGQQVTLRCSSQSGHNTVSWYQQALGQGPQFIFQYYREEENGRGNFPPRFSGLQFPNYSSELNVNALELDDSALYLCASSHRLAGAGEQFFGPGTRLTVL.

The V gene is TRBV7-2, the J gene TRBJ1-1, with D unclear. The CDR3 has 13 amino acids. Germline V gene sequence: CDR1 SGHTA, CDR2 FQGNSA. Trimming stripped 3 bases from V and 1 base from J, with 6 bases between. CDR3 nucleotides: TGTGCCAGCAGCTTGACACGGAACACTGAAGCTTTCTTT. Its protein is CASSLTRNTEAFF.

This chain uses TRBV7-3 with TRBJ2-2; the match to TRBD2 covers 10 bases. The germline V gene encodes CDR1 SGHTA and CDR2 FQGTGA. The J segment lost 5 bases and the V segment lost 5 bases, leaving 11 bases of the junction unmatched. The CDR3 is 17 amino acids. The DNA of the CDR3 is TGTGCCAGCAGCCTCCTCGGTAGCGGGGGGCGAACCGGGGAGCTGTTTTTT. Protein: CASSLLGSGGRTGELFF.

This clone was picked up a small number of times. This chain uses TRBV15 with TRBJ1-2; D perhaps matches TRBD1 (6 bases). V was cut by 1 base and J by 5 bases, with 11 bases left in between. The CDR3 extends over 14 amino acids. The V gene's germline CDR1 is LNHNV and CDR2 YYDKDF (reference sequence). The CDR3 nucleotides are TGTGCCACCAGCAGAGCTGATCAGGGGTATGGCTACACCTTC. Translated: CATSRADQGYGYTF.

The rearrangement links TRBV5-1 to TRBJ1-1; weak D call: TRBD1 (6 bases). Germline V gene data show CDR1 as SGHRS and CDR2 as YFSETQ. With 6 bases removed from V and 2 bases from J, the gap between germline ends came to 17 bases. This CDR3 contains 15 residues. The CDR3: CASTRDRGANTEAFF. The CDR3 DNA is TGCGCCAGCACCCGCGACCGGGGGGCAAACACTGAAGCTTTCTTT.

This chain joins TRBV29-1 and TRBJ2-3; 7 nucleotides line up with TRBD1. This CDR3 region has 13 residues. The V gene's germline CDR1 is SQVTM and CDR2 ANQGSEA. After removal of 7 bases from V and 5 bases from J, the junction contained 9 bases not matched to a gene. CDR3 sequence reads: CSAVEGAGDTQYF. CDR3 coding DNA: TGCAGCGCGGTAGAGGGGGCGGGAGATACGCAGTATTTT.

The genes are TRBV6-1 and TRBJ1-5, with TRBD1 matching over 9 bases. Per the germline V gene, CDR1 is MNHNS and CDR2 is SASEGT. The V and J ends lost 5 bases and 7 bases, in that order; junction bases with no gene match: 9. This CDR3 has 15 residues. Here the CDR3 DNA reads TGTGCCAGCAGTCCACAGGGGGCGAGAGACCAGCCCCAGCATTTT. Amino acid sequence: CASSPQGARDQPQHF.

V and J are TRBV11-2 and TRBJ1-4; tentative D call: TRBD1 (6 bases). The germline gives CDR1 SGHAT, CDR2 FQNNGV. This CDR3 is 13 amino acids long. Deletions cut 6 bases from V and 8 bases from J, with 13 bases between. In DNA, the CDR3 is TGTGCCAGCAGGTCAGGGGTGGAAGAAAAACTGTTTTTT. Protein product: CASRSGVEEKLFF. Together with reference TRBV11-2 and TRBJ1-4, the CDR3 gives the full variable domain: EAGVAQSPRYKIIEKRQSVAFWCNPISGHATLYWYQQILGQGPKLLIQFQNNGVVDDSQLPKDRFSAERLKGVDSTLKIQPAKLEDSAVYLCASRSGVEEKLFFGSGTQLSVL.

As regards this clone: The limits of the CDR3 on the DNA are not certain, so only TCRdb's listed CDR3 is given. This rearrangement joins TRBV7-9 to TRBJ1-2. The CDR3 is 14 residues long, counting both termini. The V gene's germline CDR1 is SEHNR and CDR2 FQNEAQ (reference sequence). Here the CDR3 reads CASSSSGQAGGYTF.

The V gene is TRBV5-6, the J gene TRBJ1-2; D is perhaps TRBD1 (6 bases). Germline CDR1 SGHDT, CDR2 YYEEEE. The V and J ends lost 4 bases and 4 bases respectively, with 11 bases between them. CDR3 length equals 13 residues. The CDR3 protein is CASSLDSIYGYTF. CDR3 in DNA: TGTGCCAGCAGCCTGGACAGCATCTATGGCTACACCTTC.

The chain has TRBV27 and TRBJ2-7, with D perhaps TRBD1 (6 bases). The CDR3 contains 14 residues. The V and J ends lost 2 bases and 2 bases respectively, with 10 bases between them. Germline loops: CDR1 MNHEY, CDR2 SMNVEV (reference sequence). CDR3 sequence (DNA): TGTGCCAGCAGTTTAAGGGACACCGCCTACGAGCAGTACTTC. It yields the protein CASSLRDTAYEQYF.

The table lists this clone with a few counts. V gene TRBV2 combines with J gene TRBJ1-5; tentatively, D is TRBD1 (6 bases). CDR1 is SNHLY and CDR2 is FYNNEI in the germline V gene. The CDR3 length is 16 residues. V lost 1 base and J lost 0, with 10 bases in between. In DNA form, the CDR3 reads TGTGCCAGCAGTGAAGGCGACAGGATTAGCAATCAGCCCCAGCATTTT. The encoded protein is CASSEGDRISNQPQHF. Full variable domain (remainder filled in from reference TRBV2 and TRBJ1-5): EPEVTQTPSHQVTQMGQEVILRCVPISNHLYFYWYRQILGQKVEFLVSFYNNEISEKSEIFDDQFSVERPDGSNFTLKIRSTKLEDSAMYFCASSEGDRISNQPQHFGDGTRLSIL.

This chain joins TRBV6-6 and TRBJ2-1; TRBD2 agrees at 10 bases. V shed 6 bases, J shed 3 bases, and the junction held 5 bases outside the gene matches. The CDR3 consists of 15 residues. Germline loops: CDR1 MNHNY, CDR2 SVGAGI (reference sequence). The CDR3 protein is CASRVTSGVYNEQFF. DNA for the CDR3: TGTGCCAGCAGGGTTACTAGCGGGGTCTACAATGAGCAGTTCTTC.